The 26 T cell receptor beta chains reported below all come from one sample, sequenced in a study of PD-1 blockade in classical Hodgkin lymphoma. Measured with immunoSEQ multiplex PCR; TCRdb has only the in-frame clones, and not every one. The table lists under 60,000 clones, around 70% of them singletons. Brentuximab vedotin exposure varied, and every patient relapsed after autologous stem cell transplantation. Specimen: peripheral blood mononuclear cells (PBMCs), collected at baseline. Receptors originate from a human donor with classical Hodgkin lymphoma.

Here the CDR3 reads CASVTLAGLYNEQFF. The CDR3 nucleotides are TGTGCCAGCGTGACGCTAGCGGGACTTTACAATGAGCAGTTCTTC. The V and J genes are TRBV6-1 and TRBJ2-1, with 9 bases aligning to TRBD2. The CDR3 runs 15 residues. The germline V gene has CDR1 MNHNS and CDR2 SASEGT. Trimming removed 8 bases from V and 4 bases from J; junction bases left unmatched: 9.

In this sample, this clone turned up a few times. The chain carries TRBV2 and TRBJ1-5; TRBD1 aligns across 8 bases. Trimming removed 8 bases from V and 7 bases from J; junction bases left unmatched: 7. In germline, CDR1 is SNHLY, CDR2 FYNNEI. The CDR3 is 13 amino acids. The CDR3 sequence is CASEQGARQPQHF. Written as DNA, the CDR3 is TGTGCCAGCGAGCAGGGGGCTCGGCAGCCCCAGCATTTT. Variable domain in full (rest from reference TRBV2 and TRBJ1-5): EPEVTQTPSHQVTQMGQEVILRCVPISNHLYFYWYRQILGQKVEFLVSFYNNEISEKSEIFDDQFSVERPDGSNFTLKIRSTKLEDSAMYFCASEQGARQPQHFGDGTRLSIL.

This sequence joins TRBV28 and TRBJ2-7; TRBD1 or TRBD2 may be the D gene (5 bases each). Germline CDR1 is MDHEN and CDR2 is SYDVKM. Trimming left V 1 base short and J 7 bases short, with 17 bases between. The CDR3 is 15 residues long. The DNA for the CDR3 is TGTGCCAGCAGTTTATCTGGGGGACCTCGAGAAGAGCAGTACTTC. Residues: CASSLSGGPREEQYF.

This chain connects TRBV9 to TRBJ2-5, with TRBD1 as a possible D gene (5 bases). The CDR3 consists of 13 residues. Trimming left V 0 bases short and J 5 bases short, with 8 bases between. Germline CDR1 reads SGDLS; CDR2 reads YYNGEE. In nucleotides, the CDR3 is TGTGCCAGCAGCGTAGCCCAGGGCGAGACCCAGTACTTC. Translated, it gives CASSVAQGETQYF.

This rearrangement joins TRBV11-2 to TRBJ1-1, with D hard to call. The length of the CDR3 is 13 residues. Per the germline V gene, CDR1 is SGHAT and CDR2 is FQNNGV. The V end was cut by 0 bases, the J end by 3 bases, with 5 bases between. DNA of the CDR3: TGTGCCAGCAGCTTAGATCGGGACACTGAAGCTTTCTTT. It specifies CASSLDRDTEAFF.

This clone was picked up one time. V is TRBV23-1 and J is TRBJ1-2; 7 bases are a match to TRBD1. TRBV23-1 is identified as an open reading frame with a role that is uncertain. With 0 bases clipped from V and 0 bases from J, the junction kept 4 bases outside the gene matches. The CDR3 length is 16 residues. The CDR3 DNA sequence: TGCGCCAGCAGTCAATCACAGGGGACCGCTAACTATGGCTACACCTTC. Its translation: CASSQSQGTANYGYTF.

Worth noting for this clone: Other DNA sequences from this sample encode an identical CDR3 as well. This chain uses TRBV6-1 with TRBJ1-2; D might be TRBD1 (6 bases). The CDR3 is 13 residues long. Trimming cost V 3 bases and J 4 bases, with 9 bases left between them. Germline lookup yields CDR1 MNHNS and CDR2 SASEGT. The CDR3 is CASSDGGAYGYTF. The CDR3, as DNA: TGTGCCAGCAGTGATGGGGGGGCCTATGGCTACACCTTC.

The CDR3 loop is CASSTLGTLDNEQFF. The CDR3 nucleotides read TGTGCCAGTAGTACACTGGGGACTTTGGACAATGAGCAGTTCTTC. The rearrangement uses TRBV19 and TRBJ2-1; perhaps TRBD2 as D (6 bases). The germline V gene has CDR1 LNHDA and CDR2 SQIVND (reference sequence). V lost 4 bases and J lost 5, with 15 bases in between. CDR3 length: 15 amino acids.

CDR3 residues: CASSPLTEAFF. As DNA, the CDR3 is TGTGCCAGCAGCCCTTTGACTGAAGCTTTCTTT. The V and J genes are TRBV9 and TRBJ1-1; D uncertain. V was shortened by 4 bases and J by 5 bases, with 6 bases between the two germline ends. Looked up from germline, CDR1 is SGDLS and CDR2 is YYNGEE. This CDR3 comprises 11 residues. Full variable domain (outside the CDR3, taken from reference TRBV9 and TRBJ1-1): DSGVTQTPKHLITATGQRVTLRCSPRSGDLSVYWYQQSLDQGLQFLIQYYNGEERAKGNILERFSAQQFPDLHSELNLSSLELGDSALYFCASSPLTEAFFGQGTRLTVV.

This chain uses TRBV5-1 with TRBJ1-2, with 11 bases aligning to TRBD1. CDR1 is SGHRS, CDR2 YFSETQ, per germline. The CDR3 runs to 14 residues. Trimming cost V 5 bases and J 4 bases; bases outside gene matches: 4. The CDR3 nucleotides read TGCGCCAGCAGTGCCGGACAGGGGGCCTATGGCTACACCTTC. Translation: CASSAGQGAYGYTF.

V gene TRBV7-9 combines with J gene TRBJ2-5; a weak D match, TRBD2 (7 bases). The CDR3 runs to 16 residues. Trimming cost V 2 bases and J 4 bases, with 17 bases left between them. Germline CDR1 SEHNR, CDR2 FQNEAQ (reference sequence). The CDR3 region is CASSLLGGRVAETQYF. The CDR3 DNA sequence: TGTGCCAGCAGCTTATTGGGGGGGCGAGTGGCAGAGACCCAGTACTTC. The complete variable domain, with remaining parts taken from reference TRBV7-9 and TRBJ2-5, reads DTGVSQNPRHKITKRGQNVTFRCDPISEHNRLYWYRQTLGQGPEFLTYFQNEAQLEKSRLLSDRFSAERPKGSFSTLEIQRTEQGDSAMYLCASSLLGGRVAETQYFGPGTRLLVL.

A few counts support this clone. The CDR3 sequence is CASSATGQNTGELFF. DNA for the CDR3: TGTGCCAGCAGCGCCACCGGACAGAACACCGGGGAGCTGTTTTTT. This chain connects TRBV9 to TRBJ2-2; possibly TRBD1 for D (5 bases). The V end was cut by 3 bases, the J end by 1 base, with 10 bases between. Germline CDR1 SGDLS, CDR2 YYNGEE. The CDR3 is made up of 15 amino acids. Together with reference TRBV9 and TRBJ2-2, the CDR3 gives the full variable domain: DSGVTQTPKHLITATGQRVTLRCSPRSGDLSVYWYQQSLDQGLQFLIQYYNGEERAKGNILERFSAQQFPDLHSELNLSSLELGDSALYFCASSATGQNTGELFFGEGSRLTVL.

The chain combines TRBV5-1 with TRBJ2-1, with 16 bases lining up with TRBD2. V was clipped by 4 bases and J by 5 bases; unmatched bases: 9. CDR1 is SGHRS and CDR2 is YFSETQ in the germline V gene. The CDR3 spans 18 residues. DNA for the CDR3: TGCGCCAGCAGCCTTTTCGGGACTAGCGGGGGGGCCGACAATGAGCAGTTCTTC. It yields the protein CASSLFGTSGGADNEQFF.

The rearrangement uses TRBV6-1 and TRBJ2-7, with D possibly TRBD2 on 6 matching bases. The CDR3 runs to 15 residues. V shed 2 bases and J shed 7 bases, with 18 bases lying between them. Per germline, CDR1 MNHNS and CDR2 SASEGT. The CDR3, as DNA: TGTGCCAGCAGTGAATCAAGGGGCGCCCGGGGGGAGCAGTACTTC. Encoded protein: CASSESRGARGEQYF.

This chain uses TRBV27 with TRBJ2-2, with TRBD2 matching over 9 bases. This CDR3 is built from 16 residues. With V trimmed by 3 bases and J by 5 bases, 7 bases remained unmatched. The germline V gene encodes CDR1 MNHEY and CDR2 SMNVEV (reference sequence). CDR3 DNA sequence: TGTGCCAGCAGTTTTCGGCTAGCGGGGAGTACCGGGGAGCTGTTTTTT. Amino acid sequence: CASSFRLAGSTGELFF.

By proportion, this clone is medium-sized. The chain links TRBV30 to TRBJ1-6; 10 bases align to TRBD1. The junction had 9 bases not matched to a gene; V was cut back by 0 bases and J by 10 bases. This CDR3 is 16 amino acids long. Germline V gene data show CDR1 as GTSNPN and CDR2 as SVGIG (reference sequence). The CDR3 nucleotides read TGTGCCTGGAGTGTGGGGGCCGGGACAGGGGCCTCACCCCTCCACTTT. It is translated as CAWSVGAGTGASPLHF.

The chain joins TRBV5-6 to TRBJ1-2; 8 bases agree with TRBD1. CDR1 is SGHDT, CDR2 YYEEEE, per germline. The length of the CDR3 is 16 residues. V trimming: 0 bases; J trimming: 1 base; junction bases outside the gene matches: 5. As DNA, the CDR3 is TGTGCCAGCAGCTTGGGAATCGACAGGGGTAACTATGGCTACACCTTC. Its translation: CASSLGIDRGNYGYTF.

Here the CDR3 reads CSVYVTGGSEQFF. Here the CDR3 DNA reads TGCAGCGTGTATGTGACAGGGGGTAGTGAGCAGTTCTTC. The chain carries TRBV29-1 and TRBJ2-1; 9 bases fit TRBD1. J lost 9 bases, V lost 6 bases, and 9 bases had no gene match. The CDR3 contains 13 residues. In germline, CDR1 is SQVTM, CDR2 ANQGSEA.

This chain links TRBV28 with TRBJ1-4, with 12 bases aligning to TRBD1. The CDR3 extends over 16 amino acids. CDR1 is MDHEN, CDR2 SYDVKM, per germline. With V trimmed by 5 bases and J by 4 bases, 5 bases remained unmatched. CDR3 residues: CASSAGTGGFNEKLFF. As DNA, the CDR3 is TGTGCCAGCAGTGCGGGGACAGGGGGCTTTAATGAAAAACTGTTTTTT.

This chain uses TRBV9 with TRBJ2-2, with unresolved D. CDR3 size: 14 residues. Germline V gives CDR1 SGDLS, CDR2 YYNGEE. V lost 2 bases and J 0 bases, leaving 5 bases between the germline ends. The CDR3 DNA sequence: TGTGCCAGCAGCGTGAGAGCGAACACCGGGGAGCTGTTTTTT. The encoded protein is CASSVRANTGELFF.

This clone was picked up a small number of times. J is TRBJ2-7 and V is TRBV28; perhaps TRBD1 as D (7 bases). The CDR3 covers 15 residues. Trimming shortened V by 3 bases and J by 5 bases, and 17 bases separated the two germline ends. Germline V gives CDR1 MDHEN, CDR2 SYDVKM. The CDR3 DNA follows: TGTGCCAGCAGTTTCTCAGGCAGGGGGGTCGACGAGCAGTACTTC. Protein: CASSFSGRGVDEQYF. Based on the CDR3 plus reference TRBV28 and TRBJ2-7, the full variable domain is DVKVTQSSRYLVKRTGEKVFLECVQDMDHENMFWYRQDPGLGLRLIYFSYDVKMKEKGDIPEGYSVSREKKERFSLILESASTNQTSMYLCASSFSGRGVDEQYFGPGTRLTVT.

The rearrangement joins TRBV5-1 to TRBJ1-1, with unresolved D. The CDR3 is made up of 13 amino acids. Germline loops: CDR1 SGHRS, CDR2 YFSETQ. The V end lost 2 bases, the J end lost 3 bases, and 8 bases lay between the germline ends. The CDR3: CASSLGGDTEAFF. The CDR3 DNA sequence: TGCGCCAGCAGCTTAGGCGGGGACACTGAAGCTTTCTTT.

The chain employs TRBV10-3 and TRBJ2-7; TRBD1 matches at 9 bases. V shed 0 bases and J 1 base; nucleotides not matched to a gene: 4. The CDR3 covers 16 residues. Germline-derived CDR1 and CDR2 are ENHRY and SYGVKD. In DNA form, the CDR3 reads TGTGCCATCAGTGAGTCCCGGACAGGGGCATCCTACGAGCAGTACTTC. Translated, it gives CAISESRTGASYEQYF.

This chain connects TRBV5-1 to TRBJ2-5, with 7 bases identical to TRBD1. The trim removed 1 base at V and 4 bases at J, leaving 16 bases unmatched. This CDR3 comprises 18 residues. Germline-derived CDR1 and CDR2 are SGHRS and YFSETQ. In nucleotides, the CDR3 is TGCGCCAGCAGCTTGTACCCAGTAATGACAGGGCGGCGAGAGACCCAGTACTTC. Encoded protein: CASSLYPVMTGRRETQYF. Combining the CDR3 with reference TRBV5-1 and TRBJ2-5 gives the whole variable domain KAGVTQTPRYLIKTRGQQVTLSCSPISGHRSVSWYQQTPGQGLQFLFEYFSETQRNKGNFPGRFSGRQFSNSRSEMNVSTLELGDSALYLCASSLYPVMTGRRETQYFGPGTRLLVL.

This rearrangement joins TRBV12-5 to TRBJ2-3; D is unclear. Deletions cut 7 bases from V and 2 bases from J, with 13 bases between. This CDR3 is built from 14 residues. CDR1 is LGHNT and CDR2 is FRNRAP in the germline V gene. The CDR3 loop reads CASAPRLVTDTQYF. DNA for the CDR3: TGTGCTAGTGCCCCCCGGCTTGTCACAGATACGCAGTATTTT. Using reference TRBV12-5 and TRBJ2-3 for the parts outside the CDR3, the full variable domain is DARVTQTPRHKVTEMGQEVTMRCQPILGHNTVFWYRQTMMQGLELLAYFRNRAPLDDSGMPKDRFSAEMPDATLATLKIQPSEPRDSAVYFCASAPRLVTDTQYFGPGTRLTVL.

V gene TRBV9 combines with J gene TRBJ2-7, with TRBD2 identical over 8 bases. Germline V CDR1 and CDR2: SGDLS, YYNGEE. This CDR3 has 15 amino acids. J gave up 2 bases and V 3 bases, and 7 bases lay outside the gene matches. The CDR3 nucleotides read TGTGCCAGCAGCGACGGTTCGGGACTAGCCTACGAGCAGTACTTC. It is translated as CASSDGSGLAYEQYF.